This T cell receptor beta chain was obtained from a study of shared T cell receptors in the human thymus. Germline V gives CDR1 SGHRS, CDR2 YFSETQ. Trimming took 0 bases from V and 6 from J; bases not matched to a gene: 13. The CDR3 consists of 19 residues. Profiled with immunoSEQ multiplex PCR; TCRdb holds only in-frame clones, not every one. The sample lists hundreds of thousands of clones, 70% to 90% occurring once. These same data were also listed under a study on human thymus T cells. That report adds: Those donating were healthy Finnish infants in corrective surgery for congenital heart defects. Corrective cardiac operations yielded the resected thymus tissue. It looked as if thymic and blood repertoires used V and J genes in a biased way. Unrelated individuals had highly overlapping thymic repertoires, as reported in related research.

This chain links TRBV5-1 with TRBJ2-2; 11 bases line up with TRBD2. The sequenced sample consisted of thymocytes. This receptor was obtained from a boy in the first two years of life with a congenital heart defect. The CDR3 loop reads CASSLGLAGRGNEAGELFF. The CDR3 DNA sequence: TGCGCCAGCAGCTTGGGACTAGCGGGGAGGGGGAACGAGGCCGGGGAGCTGTTTTTT.